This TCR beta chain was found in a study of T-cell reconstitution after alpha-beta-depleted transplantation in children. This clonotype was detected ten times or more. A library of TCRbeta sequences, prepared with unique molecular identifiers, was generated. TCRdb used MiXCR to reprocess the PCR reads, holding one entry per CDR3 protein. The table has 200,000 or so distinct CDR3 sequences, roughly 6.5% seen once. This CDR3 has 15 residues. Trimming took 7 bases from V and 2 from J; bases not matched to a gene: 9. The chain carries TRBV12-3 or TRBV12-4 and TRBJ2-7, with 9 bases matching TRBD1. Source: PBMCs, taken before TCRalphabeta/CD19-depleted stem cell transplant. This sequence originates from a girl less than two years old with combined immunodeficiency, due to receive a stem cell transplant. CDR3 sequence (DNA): TGTGCCAGCACCCCAGGGGACAGGGACGCCTACGAGCAGTACTTC. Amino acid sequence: CASTPGDRDAYEQYF.